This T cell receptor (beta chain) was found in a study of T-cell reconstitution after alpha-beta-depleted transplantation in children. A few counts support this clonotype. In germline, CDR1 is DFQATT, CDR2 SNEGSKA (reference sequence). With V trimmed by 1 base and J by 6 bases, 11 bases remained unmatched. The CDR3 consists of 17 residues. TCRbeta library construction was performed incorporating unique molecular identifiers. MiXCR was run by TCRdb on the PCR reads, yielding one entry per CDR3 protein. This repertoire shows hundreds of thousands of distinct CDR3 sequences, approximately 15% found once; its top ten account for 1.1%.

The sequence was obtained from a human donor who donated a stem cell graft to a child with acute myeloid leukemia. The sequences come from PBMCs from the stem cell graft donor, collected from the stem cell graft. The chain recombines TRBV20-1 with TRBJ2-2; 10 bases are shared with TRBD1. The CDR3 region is CSARAFGTGDEAGELFF. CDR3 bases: TGCAGTGCTAGAGCCTTCGGGACAGGGGACGAGGCCGGGGAGCTGTTTTTT.